This T cell receptor (beta chain) was found in a study of CD8 T cells in Susac syndrome. Study-wide results and limits: The study acknowledged a relatively small number of individuals in its TCR sequencing and HLA analysis.

It was with random hexamers that roughly 0.5 to 1 ug RNA was reverse transcribed. Amplification of TCR beta CDR3 by immunoSEQ multiplex PCR spanned 54 Vbeta and 13 Jbeta. Each CDR3 protein gets one entry after TCRdb re-called the immunoSEQ multiplex PCR reads with MiXCR. The sample records about 190,000 distinct CDR3 sequences, approximately 95% being singletons. Details on this clonotype: What it binds is not known.

V lost 3 bases to trimming and J lost 2 bases; unmatched junction nucleotides: 4. Germline V gives CDR1 SGHAT, CDR2 FQDESV (reference sequence). This CDR3 is built from 14 residues. The material sequenced was CD8+ T cells from PBMCs. The clonotype was recovered from a human donor with Susac syndrome. The J gene is TRBJ2-7, the V gene TRBV11-1, with 7 bases identical to TRBD1. The chain's CDR3 is CASSFTGATYEQYF. CDR3 DNA: TGTGCCAGCAGCTTTACAGGGGCAACCTACGAGCAGTACTTC.